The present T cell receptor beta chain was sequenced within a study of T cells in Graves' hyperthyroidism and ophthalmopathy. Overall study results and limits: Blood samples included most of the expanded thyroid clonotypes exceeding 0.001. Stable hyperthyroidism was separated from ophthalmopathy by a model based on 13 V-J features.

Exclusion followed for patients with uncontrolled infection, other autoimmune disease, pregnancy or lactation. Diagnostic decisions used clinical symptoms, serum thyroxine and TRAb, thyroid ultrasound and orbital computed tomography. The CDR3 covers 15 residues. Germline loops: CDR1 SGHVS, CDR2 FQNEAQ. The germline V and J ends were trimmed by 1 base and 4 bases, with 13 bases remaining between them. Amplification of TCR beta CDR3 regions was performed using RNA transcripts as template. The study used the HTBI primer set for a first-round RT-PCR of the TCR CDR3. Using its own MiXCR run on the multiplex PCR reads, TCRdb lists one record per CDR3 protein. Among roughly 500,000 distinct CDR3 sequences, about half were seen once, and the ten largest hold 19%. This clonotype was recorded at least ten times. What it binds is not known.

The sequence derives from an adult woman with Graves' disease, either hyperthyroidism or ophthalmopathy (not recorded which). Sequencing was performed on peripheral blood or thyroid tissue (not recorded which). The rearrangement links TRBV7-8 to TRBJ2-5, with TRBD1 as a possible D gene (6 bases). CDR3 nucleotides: TGTGCCAGCAGCTTAGAATCAACAGGGAGAGAGACCCAGTACTTC. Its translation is CASSLESTGRETQYF.